This entry lists 8 T cell receptor beta chains sequenced from one sample in a study of T cell changes during pregnancy in multiple sclerosis. The protocol was immunoSEQ multiplex PCR, while the TCRdb copy is restricted to in-frame clones and leaves out a portion. This sample has fewer than 85,000 clones, with roughly 92% found just once. The specimen was peripheral blood, collected in the first trimester of pregnancy. Receptors originate from a female donor in good health, enrolled as a control in a pregnancy study.

V usage is TRBV5-1 and J usage is TRBJ2-7, with 7 bases that match TRBD1. Germline assignment: CDR1 SGHRS and CDR2 YFSETQ. CDR3 length: 13 residues. Trimming at V came to 0 bases and at J to 7 bases, leaving 4 bases not matched to a gene. CDR3 sequence reads: CASSLDRGGEQYF. In nucleotides, the CDR3 is TGCGCCAGCAGCTTGGACAGGGGCGGGGAGCAGTACTTC.

J is TRBJ2-5 and V is TRBV28; 10 bases line up with TRBD1. Trimming at V came to 5 bases and at J to 3 bases, leaving 6 bases not matched to a gene. Per the germline V gene, CDR1 is MDHEN and CDR2 is SYDVKM. The CDR3 spans 15 residues. The CDR3 reads CASSLTGTGEETQYF. As DNA, the CDR3 is TGTGCCAGCAGTCTTACCGGGACAGGGGAAGAGACCCAGTACTTC.

This rearrangement joins TRBV7-9 to TRBJ2-7; 10 bases agree with TRBD2. Per the germline V gene, CDR1 is SEHNR and CDR2 is FQNEAQ (reference sequence). This CDR3 spans 15 amino acids. Trimming removed 5 bases from V and 7 bases from J; junction bases left unmatched: 11. CDR3 nucleotides: TGTGCCAGCAGCCGCGGGGTAGCGGGAGGAGGGGAGCAGTACTTC. Protein product: CASSRGVAGGGEQYF.

The V gene is TRBV2, the J gene TRBJ1-5, with D maybe TRBD1 (5 bases). Germline V gene lookup returns CDR1 SNHLY and CDR2 FYNNEI. The length of the CDR3 is 13 residues. The V end lost 7 bases, the J end lost 0 bases, and 7 bases lay between the germline ends. The CDR3 DNA is TGTGCCAGCAAGGGGAATAGCAATCAGCCCCAGCATTTT. It yields the protein CASKGNSNQPQHF.

V and J are TRBV5-1 and TRBJ2-1; 9 nucleotides align to TRBD2. V lost 0 bases to trimming and J lost 8 bases; unmatched junction nucleotides: 9. This CDR3 contains 16 residues. CDR1 SGHRS and CDR2 YFSETQ come from the germline V gene. CDR3 sequence (DNA): TGCGCCAGCAGCTTGGCCCGGAGCGGGAGGCTTTATGAGCAGTTCTTC. It yields the protein CASSLARSGRLYEQFF.

The V and J genes are TRBV5-5 and TRBJ2-2, with D maybe TRBD1 (5 bases). The CDR3 is 16 amino acids. Germline lookup yields CDR1 SGHKS and CDR2 YYEKEE (reference sequence). V was cut by 0 bases and J by 3 bases, with 12 bases left in between. The CDR3 reads CASSLGQGPYTGELFF. CDR3 nucleotide sequence: TGTGCCAGCAGCTTGGGCCAGGGCCCCTACACCGGGGAGCTGTTTTTT.

The J gene is TRBJ2-3, the V gene TRBV4-1; D remains unclear. Trimming removed 0 bases from V and 6 bases from J, with 10 bases in between. CDR3 length: 14 amino acids. Germline V gene lookup returns CDR1 MGHRA and CDR2 YSYEKL. CDR3 sequence reads: CASSQDAELDTQYF. The DNA for the CDR3 is TGCGCCAGCAGCCAAGATGCGGAGTTGGATACGCAGTATTTT.

The CDR3 here is CASSTRQVETQYF. The CDR3, as DNA: TGTGCCAGCAGCACACGACAGGTTGAGACCCAGTACTTC. The chain links TRBV7-8 to TRBJ2-5, with D possibly TRBD1 on 6 matching bases. There are 13 residues in the CDR3. CDR1 and CDR2 (germline): SGHVS, FQNEAQ. Trimming left V 5 bases short and J 5 bases short, with 12 bases between.